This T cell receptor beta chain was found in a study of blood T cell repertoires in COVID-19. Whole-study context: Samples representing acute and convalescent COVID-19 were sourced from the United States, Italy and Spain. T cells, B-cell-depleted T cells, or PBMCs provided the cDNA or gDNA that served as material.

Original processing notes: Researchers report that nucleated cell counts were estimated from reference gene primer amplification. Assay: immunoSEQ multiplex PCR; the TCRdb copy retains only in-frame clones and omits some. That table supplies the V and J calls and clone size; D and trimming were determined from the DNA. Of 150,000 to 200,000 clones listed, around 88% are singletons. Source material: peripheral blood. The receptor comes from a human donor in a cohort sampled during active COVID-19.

For the CDR3, the DNA is TGTGCAGGGGGTAGCAATCAGCCCCAGCATTTT. Translating it yields CAGGSNQPQHF. The V and J genes are TRBV28 and TRBJ1-5; D might be TRBD1 (6 bases). Germline V gene data show CDR1 as MDHEN and CDR2 as SYDVKM. The CDR3 has 11 amino acids.